Listed here is a single T cell receptor beta chain. The repertoire was sequenced with immunoSEQ multiplex PCR; TCRdb's copy has only in-frame clones and lacks some. The data show more than 300,000 clones, roughly 90% seen once. This specimen comes from a study of blood T cell repertoires in COVID-19. Study-wide context: The United States, Italy and Spain were the sources of the acute and convalescent COVID-19 samples.

The CDR3 contains 18 residues. Trimming took 1 base from V and 8 from J; bases not matched to a gene: 17. The germline V gene encodes CDR1 LNHDA and CDR2 SQIVND (reference sequence). Self-reported history from a screening survey and questionnaire set each donor's cohort. This receptor was obtained from a woman aged 25 to 45 who had recovered from COVID-19. Sequenced input: PBMCs or T cells enriched from blood (not recorded which). The chain carries TRBV19 and TRBJ2-1; 7 nucleotides line up with TRBD1. CDR3 sequence (DNA): TGTGCCAGTAGTATAGGAGGACCTTGGCAGGGGGTGGTCGATGAGCAGTTCTTC. It translates to CASSIGGPWQGVVDEQFF.